The 24 T cell receptor beta chains presented below share a single source sample, sequenced in a study of T cell changes during pregnancy in multiple sclerosis. Generated by immunoSEQ multiplex PCR, the TCRdb table keeps only in-frame clones and is missing some. The sample comprises 83,000 or so clones, nearly 95% of which are singletons, and around 1.8% rests with the top ten. The sequencing used peripheral blood, collected after pregnancy. These receptors came from a female donor in good health, enrolled as a control in a pregnancy study.

The chain links TRBV5-1 to TRBJ2-7; no definite D call. The V gene lost 5 bases and the J gene lost 0 bases, with 9 bases spanning the gap. The CDR3 extends over 13 amino acids. Germline loops: CDR1 SGHRS, CDR2 YFSETQ. The CDR3 DNA reads as TGCGCCAGCAGTGTAGAGAGCTCCTACGAGCAGTACTTC. Translating gives CASSVESSYEQYF.

This chain links TRBV6-6 with TRBJ1-5; D may be TRBD1 (5 bases). Germline-derived CDR1 and CDR2 are MNHNY and SVGAGI (reference sequence). The germline V and J ends were trimmed by 2 bases and 0 bases, with 8 bases remaining between them. The CDR3 runs 15 residues. For the CDR3, the DNA is TGTGCCAGCAGTTACACGGGGGGTAGCAATCAGCCCCAGCATTTT. Its protein product is CASSYTGGSNQPQHF.

CDR3 coding DNA: TGTGCCAGCAGCGTAGAAGCGGGAGGCAGGAATGAGCAGTTCTTC. The encoded protein is CASSVEAGGRNEQFF. The chain uses TRBV9 and TRBJ2-1; TRBD2 agrees at 9 bases. The CDR3 spans 15 residues. Germline V gene lookup returns CDR1 SGDLS and CDR2 YYNGEE. V lost 0 bases to trimming and J lost 7 bases; unmatched junction nucleotides: 5.

The V gene is TRBV5-5, the J gene TRBJ2-2; TRBD2 matches at 10 bases. Trimming at V came to 4 bases and at J to 4 bases, leaving 7 bases not matched to a gene. This CDR3 comprises 16 residues. Germline CDR1 is SGHKS and CDR2 is YYEKEE (reference sequence). Here the CDR3 DNA reads TGTGCCAGCAGCCAACCCACTAGCGGGGTCACCGGGGAGCTGTTTTTT. Residues: CASSQPTSGVTGELFF.

The rearrangement links TRBV5-1 to TRBJ2-1; D gene uncertain. V lost 0 bases, J lost 0 bases, and 7 bases lay in between. CDR1 is SGHRS and CDR2 is YFSETQ in the germline V gene. This CDR3 has 15 residues. CDR3 bases: TGCGCCAGCAGCTTGGTGAGTAACTCCTACAATGAGCAGTTCTTC. Amino acid sequence: CASSLVSNSYNEQFF. Full variable domain (outside the CDR3, taken from reference TRBV5-1 and TRBJ2-1): KAGVTQTPRYLIKTRGQQVTLSCSPISGHRSVSWYQQTPGQGLQFLFEYFSETQRNKGNFPGRFSGRQFSNSRSEMNVSTLELGDSALYLCASSLVSNSYNEQFFGPGTRLTVL.

The chain joins TRBV7-2 to TRBJ2-1, with D perhaps TRBD1 (5 bases). This CDR3 contains 13 residues. V was shortened by 0 bases and J by 9 bases, with 9 bases between the two germline ends. In germline, CDR1 is SGHTA, CDR2 FQGNSA. CDR3 DNA: TGTGCCAGCAGCTTAGCGCTCAGGGTTGAGCAGTTCTTC. It translates to CASSLALRVEQFF.

This chain uses TRBV28 with TRBJ1-2; 7 positions match TRBD1. This CDR3 has 13 residues. Trimming took 8 bases from V and 2 from J; bases not matched to a gene: 5. The germline gives CDR1 MDHEN, CDR2 SYDVKM. The DNA for the CDR3 is TGTGCCAGCGGGCCGGGACAGAACTATGGCTACACCTTC. Translating it yields CASGPGQNYGYTF.

The chain couples TRBV18 to TRBJ2-7, with D possibly TRBD1 on 5 matching bases. Trimming left V 3 bases short and J 6 bases short, with 9 bases between. CDR1 and CDR2 from the germline V gene are KGHSH and LQKENI. CDR3 length equals 12 residues. The DNA for the CDR3 is TGTGCCAGCTCACCCGACAGTACCGAGCAGTACTTC. It codes for CASSPDSTEQYF.

The chain uses TRBV5-4 and TRBJ2-2; D is undetermined. The CDR3 loop spans 15 amino acids. V was cut by 4 bases and J by 4 bases, with 14 bases left in between. The germline V gene has CDR1 SGHNT and CDR2 YYREEE (reference sequence). CDR3 bases: TGTGCCAGCAGCCCGAGGATCGGTACCACCGGGGAGCTGTTTTTT. Translation: CASSPRIGTTGELFF.

This chain connects TRBV5-5 to TRBJ2-7, with D possibly being TRBD1 (5 bases). V was shortened by 4 bases and J by 6 bases, with 23 bases between the two germline ends. The CDR3 runs 16 residues. Germline-derived CDR1 and CDR2 are SGHKS and YYEKEE (reference sequence). Written as DNA, the CDR3 is TGTGCCAGCAGCCTCAGGGCAGGCCCGTCCCGAGGCGAGCAGTACTTC. It encodes CASSLRAGPSRGEQYF. Complete variable domain (other parts from reference TRBV5-5 and TRBJ2-7): DAGVTQSPTHLIKTRGQQVTLRCSPISGHKSVSWYQQVLGQGPQFIFQYYEKEERGRGNFPDRFSARQFPNYSSELNVNALLLGDSALYLCASSLRAGPSRGEQYFGPGTRLTVT.

This chain links TRBV5-1 with TRBJ2-1, with 9 nucleotides matching TRBD2. V was clipped by 4 bases and J by 5 bases; unmatched bases: 4. The germline V gene encodes CDR1 SGHRS and CDR2 YFSETQ. The CDR3 spans 14 residues. The CDR3 DNA reads TGCGCCAGCAGCCTTAGCGGGAGAAACAATGAGCAGTTCTTC. It specifies CASSLSGRNNEQFF.

The V call is TRBV18, the J call TRBJ2-1; TRBD2 aligns across 11 bases. V lost 4 bases, J lost 8 bases, and 4 bases stayed unmatched. The CDR3 is made up of 14 amino acids. Germline V gene lookup returns CDR1 KGHSH and CDR2 LQKENI. CDR3 amino acids: CASSQTSGIDEQFF. The CDR3 DNA is TGTGCCAGCTCACAGACTAGCGGGATCGATGAGCAGTTCTTC.

This sequence joins TRBV4-1 and TRBJ2-7; 8 nucleotides align to TRBD1. This CDR3 comprises 13 residues. From germline, CDR1 is MGHRA and CDR2 YSYEKL. The J segment lost 2 bases and the V segment lost 9 bases, leaving 6 bases of the junction unmatched. The CDR3 here is CASSDRGTYEQYF. CDR3 nucleotide sequence: TGCGCCAGTTCCGACAGGGGCACCTACGAGCAGTACTTC.

The gene calls are TRBV7-9 and TRBJ2-5, with D possibly matching TRBD1 (7 bases). Germline V gene data show CDR1 as SEHNR and CDR2 as FQNEAQ (reference sequence). V lost 4 bases, J lost 4 bases, and 13 bases lay in between. This CDR3 is built from 14 residues. CDR3 amino acids: CASSSSGGRETQYF. Here the CDR3 DNA reads TGTGCCAGCAGCTCATCAGGGGGGCGAGAGACCCAGTACTTC.

The genes are TRBV2 and TRBJ2-1; 7 bases line up with TRBD2. The CDR3 is made up of 14 amino acids. In germline, CDR1 is SNHLY, CDR2 FYNNEI. Unmatched junction bases numbered 10, after V lost 6 bases and J lost 8 bases. CDR3 sequence reads: CASSRDYKNDEQFF. DNA for the CDR3: TGTGCCAGCAGCCGGGACTACAAGAATGATGAGCAGTTCTTC.

The chain uses TRBV30 and TRBJ1-5; 9 bases are shared with TRBD1. V lost 2 bases and J lost 1; bases outside the gene matches: 9. The CDR3 runs 17 residues. Germline V gene sequence: CDR1 GTSNPN, CDR2 SVGIG (reference sequence). The CDR3 DNA is TGTGCCTGGAGTTGGGAACAGGGGGCTTCGAGCAATCAGCCCCAGCATTTT. Protein sequence: CAWSWEQGASSNQPQHF.

This sequence joins TRBV7-2 and TRBJ2-1; D may be TRBD2 (6 bases). CDR1 SGHTA and CDR2 FQGNSA come from the germline V gene. This CDR3 has 13 residues. Trimming removed 0 bases from V and 14 bases from J, with 14 bases in between. For the CDR3, the DNA is TGTGCCAGCAGCTTAGCGTCTAGCGCGACCGAGTTCTTC. It translates to CASSLASSATEFF. Together with reference TRBV7-2 and TRBJ2-1, the CDR3 gives the full variable domain: GAGVSQSPSNKVTEKGKDVELRCDPISGHTALYWYRQSLGQGLEFLIYFQGNSAPDKSGLPSDRFSAERTGGSVSTLTIQRTQQEDSAVYLCASSLASSATEFFGPGTRLTVL.

The chain links TRBV7-9 to TRBJ2-7, with TRBD2 identical over 12 bases. With 6 bases clipped from V and 1 base from J, the junction kept 1 base outside the gene matches. Germline CDR1 is SEHNR and CDR2 is FQNEAQ (reference sequence). CDR3 length: 14 residues. The CDR3 nucleotides read TGTGCCAGCAGTACTAGCGGGAGGTCCTACGAGCAGTACTTC. It translates to CASSTSGRSYEQYF.

The chain carries TRBV5-1 and TRBJ2-2, with D possibly TRBD2 on 5 matching bases. The CDR3 totals 14 residues. Germline loops: CDR1 SGHRS, CDR2 YFSETQ. Trimming removed 3 bases from V and 5 bases from J, with 11 bases in between. CDR3 nucleotide sequence: TGCGCCAGCAGCTCCAATAGCGTAACCGGGGAGCTGTTTTTT. It yields the protein CASSSNSVTGELFF.

The chain combines TRBV4-1 with TRBJ2-4, with a tentative D call TRBD1 (5 bases). This CDR3 is built from 19 residues. The ends were cut back, 0 bases at V and 0 bases at J, with 18 bases in the middle. The germline gives CDR1 MGHRA, CDR2 YSYEKL. The CDR3 region has the DNA TGCGCCAGCAGCCAAGACCCCCCCTTGGGGCATATAGCCAAAAACATTCAGTACTTC. The encoded protein is CASSQDPPLGHIAKNIQYF.

The J gene is TRBJ2-7, the V gene TRBV25-1, with 9 bases fitting TRBD1. Germline V gene sequence: CDR1 MGHDK, CDR2 SYGVNS. The CDR3 extends over 14 amino acids. The V gene end was trimmed by 4 bases and the J gene end by 2 bases; junction bases not matched to a gene: 3. This CDR3 reads CASSGGQGTYEQYF. For the CDR3, the DNA is TGTGCCAGCAGTGGCGGACAGGGGACCTACGAGCAGTACTTC.

The V and J genes are TRBV28 and TRBJ2-1; D gene ambiguous. Germline-derived CDR1 and CDR2 are MDHEN and SYDVKM. Trimming took 4 bases from V and 7 from J, leaving 2 bases between them. The CDR3 loop spans 10 amino acids. This CDR3 reads CASSSNEQFF. The CDR3 DNA sequence: TGTGCCAGCAGTTCGAATGAGCAGTTCTTC.

The CDR3 sequence: CASSLAPSGSTDTQYF. CDR3 DNA: TGCGCCAGCAGCTTGGCCCCTAGCGGGAGCACAGATACGCAGTATTTT. The chain recombines TRBV5-1 with TRBJ2-3; 8 bases are shared with TRBD2. CDR1 SGHRS and CDR2 YFSETQ come from the germline V gene. After removal of 0 bases from V and 0 bases from J, the junction contained 3 bases not matched to a gene. This CDR3 has 16 amino acids.

The gene calls are TRBV6-5 and TRBJ1-1, with D possibly being TRBD1 (5 bases). Per the germline V gene, CDR1 is MNHEY and CDR2 is SVGAGI. V lost 6 bases, J lost 0 bases, and 14 bases lay in between. The CDR3 has 15 residues. CDR3 nucleotide sequence: TGTGCCAGCAGCCGCGACAGCTACCTGAACACTGAAGCTTTCTTT. Protein: CASSRDSYLNTEAFF.